This T cell receptor beta chain was obtained from a study of shared clonotypes between healthy human individuals. Approximately 220 ng DNA, about 33,000 T cell genomes, went into each sorted-subset replicate PCR. This table comes from immunoSEQ multiplex PCR, and its TCRdb copy is limited to in-frame clones, with some not included. The sample lists a few hundred thousand clones; roughly 80% were seen once. This clonotype was sampled from a man in his thirties or forties in good health. The sequencing input was memory CD4+ T cells sorted from blood. As to subset: CD45RA-negative fraction.

The CDR3 sequence is CASSFFGRAGNTEAFF. The DNA for the CDR3 is TGTGCCAGCAGTTTCTTCGGCAGAGCGGGGAACACTGAAGCTTTCTTT. The chain uses TRBV28 and TRBJ1-1; no definite D call. The V gene lost 3 bases and the J gene lost 1 base, with 15 bases spanning the gap. This CDR3 is built from 16 residues. CDR1 is MDHEN and CDR2 is SYDVKM in the germline V gene.